The following is a T cell receptor beta chain sequence with its context. The antigen it recognizes is unknown. No much larger clone exists at a distance of one base, and base qualities are not known. This entry comes from a study of shared clonotypes between healthy human individuals (dated by TCRdb to 2018 to 2021). Looking at the study overall: Two women and a few men aged 18 to 49 years were included in the cohort. To increase sequencing depth and limit assay-specific biases, different laboratories used diverse techniques to prepare libraries and sequence TCR repertoires. For each donor, three plates each were used for CD4 naive and CD4 memory, two plates were used for CD8 naive, and one plate was used for CD8 memory. Per donor, leukapheresis produced somewhere between about 0.85 and 9.5 billion PBMCs. The study deeply sequenced blood TCR repertoires of five healthy adults to estimate repertoire size and the extent of clonotype sharing between individuals. What the research found in general, with its limitations: Because the study included a small number of donors, the genetic and exposure-history diversity represented was limited. Even with the large sequencing depth, rarefaction of the sorted-subset datasets indicated that sequencing was incomplete. Sampling was restricted to blood, and TCR repertoires in tissue are likely to differ from TCR repertoires in blood. Around 5% of naive CD4, 3.5% of naive CD8, 2.3% of memory CD4, and 0.4% of memory CD8 clonotypes were shared across a few donors. Clonotypes shared by all four sorted-subset donors showed higher generation probabilities than non-shared clonotypes. Larger estimated clonotype richness was generally found for naive subsets than for memory subsets. Pairwise subsampling led to the expectation that sequencing depth would affect the degree of clonotype sharing among donors.

Trimming removed 0 bases from V and 3 bases from J, leaving 15 bases between the germline ends. The CDR3, from cysteine to phenylalanine, totals 16 residues. CDR3 DNA only is kept here, 48 bases in frame from base 1. Looking up the germline V gene (reference sequence) yields CDR1 LNHNV and CDR2 YYDKDF. Using the deep immunoSEQ assay, multiplex PCR amplified TCR CDR3 regions from genomic DNA. Extracted genomic DNA from each cell subset was distributed evenly across all wells of several immunoSEQ 96-well plates, and each plate was treated as a replicate. For sorted subsets, around 0.2 ug of genomic DNA, equivalent to around 31,000 T cell genomes, went into each replicate PCR. Purified libraries were measured with a Qubit 3.0 fluorometer, size-checked on a Bioanalyzer 2100, and measured again with the KAPA Library Quantification kit. Every immunoSEQ 96-well plate was sequenced on a dedicated single-read 150-cycle Illumina NextSeq 550 flow cell. Per the original workflow: Because the immunoSEQ output included only junctional sequences and no quality scores, the filtering could not be the same as the filtering used for full-length reads. To assign V/J genes and CDR3, sequences were annotated using PyIR, a Python wrapper for IgBLAST v1.9, with IMGT germline references. Reads with weak V/J assignments (E-value above 1e-6), missing CDR3, stop codons, out-of-frame junctions, or ambiguous translated residues were removed. A V3J clonotype was defined by an identical inferred V gene, J gene, and CDR3 amino acid sequence. Percentage overlap between repertoires was computed as shared unique clonotypes divided by the size of the smaller repertoire. Repertoire richness was assessed with RTK rarefaction, the Chao1 estimator, and Recon v2.1 estimates of unobserved clonotypes. Generation probabilities for all TCRbeta clonotypes obtained by the gDNA method from several donors were computed using OLGA. TCRdb provides this immuneACCESS table in a form limited to in-frame rearrangements. Some clones are lacking; in checked studies, under half of them reflect an unresolved V gene, and why the rest are absent is not known. That table supplies the V and J calls and clone size; D and trimming were determined from the DNA. In this sample the table shows some 2.1 million clones, 85% to 95% of which occur a single time. The biggest ten clones account for roughly 0.13% of the sample.

Donors were healthy HIV-negative adults with no recently reported acute infections or vaccinations. All donors were Caucasian adults living in Nashville, Tennessee, USA. CD4+ T cells were enriched through magnetic negative selection, after which naive cells were positively selected on CD45RA and the remaining negative fraction served as the memory subset. After blood collection by leukapheresis, PBMCs were isolated using Ficoll-Histopaque density gradient centrifugation and then cryopreserved in the vapor phase of liquid nitrogen. Purity and quantity of every magnetically sorted T cell population were checked by analytical flow cytometry. From each sorted fraction, genomic DNA was isolated and quantified by UV absorbance on a Nanodrop 2000c.

This receptor was identified in a man aged 18 to 30 in good health. The sample was naive CD4+ T cells sorted from blood. This specimen's cell subset or site label, interpreted: CD45RA+ positively selected. The chain joins TRBV15 to TRBJ2-7; no D gene call is confident. In nucleotides, the sequence is TGTGCCACCAGCAGAGACCATGTGGTGGGGAACTACGAGCAGTACTTC. Translated, this gives CATSRDHVVGNYEQYF.